A single TCR beta chain is shown here with its context. Germline values: CDR1 MNHNS, CDR2 SASEGT. The CDR3 spans 19 residues. V gave up 4 bases and J gave up 1 base; unmatched junction bases: 12. These data originate in a study of cytomegalovirus exposure and HLA in healthy donors. 60 Vbeta and 13 Jbeta primers were used in PCR. The repertoire was sequenced with immunoSEQ multiplex PCR; TCRdb's copy has only in-frame clones and lacks some. Its clone listing holds about 110,000 clones. This receptor was taken from a man under 40 in good health and CMV-seronegative. Sequencing input: PBMCs. The chain has TRBV6-1 and TRBJ2-5; 13 nucleotides align to TRBD2. CDR3 DNA sequence: TGTGCCAGCAGTGGCGGGACTAGCGGGGACACACCCTTCCAAGAGACCCAGTACTTC. The encoded protein is CASSGGTSGDTPFQETQYF.